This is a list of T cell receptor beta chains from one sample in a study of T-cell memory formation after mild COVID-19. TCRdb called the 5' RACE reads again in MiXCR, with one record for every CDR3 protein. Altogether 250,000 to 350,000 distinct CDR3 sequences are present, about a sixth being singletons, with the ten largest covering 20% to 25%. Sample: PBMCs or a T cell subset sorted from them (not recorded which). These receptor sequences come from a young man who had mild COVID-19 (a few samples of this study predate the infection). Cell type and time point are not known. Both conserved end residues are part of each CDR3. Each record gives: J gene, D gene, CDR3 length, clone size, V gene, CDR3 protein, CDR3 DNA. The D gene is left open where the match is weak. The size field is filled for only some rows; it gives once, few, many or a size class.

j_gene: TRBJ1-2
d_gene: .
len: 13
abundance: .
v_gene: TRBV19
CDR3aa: CASSMVGSYGYTF
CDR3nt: TGTGCCAGTAGTATGGTGGGAAGCTATGGCTACACCTTC

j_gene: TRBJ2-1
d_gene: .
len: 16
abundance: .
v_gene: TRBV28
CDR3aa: CASSHLSGRGGNEQFF
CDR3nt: TGTGCCAGCAGCCATCTAAGTGGCAGGGGAGGTAATGAGCAGTTCTTC

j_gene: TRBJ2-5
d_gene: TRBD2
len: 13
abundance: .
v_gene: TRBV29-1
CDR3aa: CSVDLAGVETQYF
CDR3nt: TGCAGCGTTGATCTAGCGGGGGTAGAGACCCAGTACTTC

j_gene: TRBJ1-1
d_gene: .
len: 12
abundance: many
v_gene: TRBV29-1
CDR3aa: CSVAPAGAEAFF
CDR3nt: TGCAGCGTCGCCCCCGCAGGCGCTGAAGCTTTCTTT

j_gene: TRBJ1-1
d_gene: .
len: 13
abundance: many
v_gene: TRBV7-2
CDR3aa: CASSYVMNTEAFF
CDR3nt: TGTGCCAGCAGCTATGTAATGAACACTGAAGCTTTCTTT

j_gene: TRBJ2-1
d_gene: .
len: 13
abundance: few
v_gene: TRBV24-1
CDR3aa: CATSDPFGGVQFF
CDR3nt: TGTGCCACCAGTGATCCTTTTGGGGGCGTGCAGTTCTTC

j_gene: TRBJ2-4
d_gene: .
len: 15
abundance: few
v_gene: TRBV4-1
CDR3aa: CASSQDLPGLDIQYF
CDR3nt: TGCGCCAGCAGCCAAGATTTACCGGGTCTCGACATTCAGTACTTC

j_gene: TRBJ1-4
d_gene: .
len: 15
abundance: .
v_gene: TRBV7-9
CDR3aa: CASSLWGDNNEKLFF
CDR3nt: TGTGCCAGCAGCCTGTGGGGGGACAACAATGAAAAACTGTTTTTT

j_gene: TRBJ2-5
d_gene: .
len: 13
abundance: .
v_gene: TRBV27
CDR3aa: CASSSLGVETQYF
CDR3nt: TGTGCCAGCAGTTCGCTTGGGGTAGAGACCCAGTACTTC

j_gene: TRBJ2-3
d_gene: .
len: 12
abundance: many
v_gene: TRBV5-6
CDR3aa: CASSLATDTQYF
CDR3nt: TGTGCCAGCAGCTTGGCGACAGATACGCAGTATTTT

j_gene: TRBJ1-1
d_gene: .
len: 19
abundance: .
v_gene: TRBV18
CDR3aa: CASSPNPSGLGGPNTEAFF
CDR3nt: TGTGCCAGCTCACCAAATCCTTCTGGGCTGGGGGGACCCAACACTGAAGCTTTCTTT

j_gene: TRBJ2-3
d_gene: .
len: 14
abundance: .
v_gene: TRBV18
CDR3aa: CASSPQGPPDTQYF
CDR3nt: TGTGCCAGCTCACCACAGGGGCCCCCAGATACGCAGTATTTT

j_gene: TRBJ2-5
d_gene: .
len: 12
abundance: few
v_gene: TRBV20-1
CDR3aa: CSARVRQETQYF
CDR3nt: TGCAGTGCTAGAGTCAGACAAGAGACCCAGTACTTC

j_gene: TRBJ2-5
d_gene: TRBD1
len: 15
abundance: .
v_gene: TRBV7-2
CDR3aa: CASSLQDRGGETQYF
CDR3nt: TGTGCCAGCAGCTTACAGGACAGGGGCGGAGAGACCCAGTACTTC

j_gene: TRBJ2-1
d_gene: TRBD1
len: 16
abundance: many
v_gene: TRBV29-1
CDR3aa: CSVDRTGENSYNEQFF
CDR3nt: TGCAGCGTTGATAGGACAGGGGAAAATTCCTACAATGAGCAGTTCTTC

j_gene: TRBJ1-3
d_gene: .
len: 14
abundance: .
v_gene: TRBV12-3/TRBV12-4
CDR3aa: CASLDGSSGNTIYF
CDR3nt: TGTGCCAGCTTGGACGGGAGCTCTGGAAACACCATATATTTT

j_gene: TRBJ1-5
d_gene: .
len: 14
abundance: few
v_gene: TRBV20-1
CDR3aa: CSAREFRGDQPQHF
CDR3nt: TGCAGTGCTAGAGAGTTCAGGGGAGATCAGCCCCAGCATTTT

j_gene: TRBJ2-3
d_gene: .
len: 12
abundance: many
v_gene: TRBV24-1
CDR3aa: CATSDLWGTQYF
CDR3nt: TGTGCCACCAGTGATTTGTGGGGGACGCAGTATTTT

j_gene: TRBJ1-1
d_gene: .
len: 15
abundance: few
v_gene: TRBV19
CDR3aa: CASSISPYKNTEAFF
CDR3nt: TGTGCCAGTAGTATCAGTCCCTACAAGAACACTGAAGCTTTCTTT

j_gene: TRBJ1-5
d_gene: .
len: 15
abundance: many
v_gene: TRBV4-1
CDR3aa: CASSPRRGISQPQHF
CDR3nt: TGCGCCAGCAGCCCCCGACGGGGCATAAGTCAGCCCCAGCATTTT

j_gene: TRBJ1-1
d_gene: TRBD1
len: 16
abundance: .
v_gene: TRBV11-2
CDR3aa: CASSSRRRGQNTEAFF
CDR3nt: TGTGCCAGCAGCTCGAGGCGGAGGGGGCAGAACACTGAAGCTTTCTTT

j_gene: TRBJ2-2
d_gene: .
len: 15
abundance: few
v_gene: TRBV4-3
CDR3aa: CASSQGLPNTGELFF
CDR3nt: TGCGCCAGCAGCCAGGGTCTTCCGAACACCGGGGAGCTGTTTTTT

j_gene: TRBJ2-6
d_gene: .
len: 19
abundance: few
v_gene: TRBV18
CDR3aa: CASSPQPDSLSSGANVLTF
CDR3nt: TGTGCCAGCTCACCACAACCCGACAGTCTAAGCTCTGGGGCCAACGTCCTGACTTTC

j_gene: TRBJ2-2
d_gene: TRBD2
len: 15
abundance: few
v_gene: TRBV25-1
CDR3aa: CASGGLAGGNGELFF
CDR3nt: TGTGCCAGCGGGGGACTAGCGGGAGGAAACGGGGAGCTGTTTTTT

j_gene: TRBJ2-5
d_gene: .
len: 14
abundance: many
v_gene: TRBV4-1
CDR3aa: CASSQVRGQETQYF
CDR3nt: TGCGCCAGCAGCCAAGTAAGGGGTCAAGAGACCCAGTACTTC

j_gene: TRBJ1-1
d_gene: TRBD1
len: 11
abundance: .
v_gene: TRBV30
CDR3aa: CASNRGPEAFF
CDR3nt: TGTGCCTCAAACAGGGGGCCCGAAGCTTTCTTT

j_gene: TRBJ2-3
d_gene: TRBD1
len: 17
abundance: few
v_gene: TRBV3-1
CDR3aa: CASSPAPGQGGADTQYF
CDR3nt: TGTGCCAGCAGTCCTGCTCCGGGACAGGGAGGTGCCGATACGCAGTATTTT

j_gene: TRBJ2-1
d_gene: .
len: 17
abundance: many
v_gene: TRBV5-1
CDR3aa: CASNPRQVGSSYNEQFF
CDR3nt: TGCGCCAGCAACCCCCGGCAGGTGGGAAGCTCCTACAATGAGCAGTTCTTC

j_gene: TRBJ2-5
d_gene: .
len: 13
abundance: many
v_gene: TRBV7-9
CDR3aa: CASSLAFRDVVCF
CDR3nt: TGTGCCAGCAGCTTAGCCTTCCGGGACGTAGTATGCTTC

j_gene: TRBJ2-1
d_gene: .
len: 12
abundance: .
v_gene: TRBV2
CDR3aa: CASSLTPGEQFF
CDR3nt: TGTGCCAGCAGTTTGACCCCTGGGGAGCAGTTCTTC